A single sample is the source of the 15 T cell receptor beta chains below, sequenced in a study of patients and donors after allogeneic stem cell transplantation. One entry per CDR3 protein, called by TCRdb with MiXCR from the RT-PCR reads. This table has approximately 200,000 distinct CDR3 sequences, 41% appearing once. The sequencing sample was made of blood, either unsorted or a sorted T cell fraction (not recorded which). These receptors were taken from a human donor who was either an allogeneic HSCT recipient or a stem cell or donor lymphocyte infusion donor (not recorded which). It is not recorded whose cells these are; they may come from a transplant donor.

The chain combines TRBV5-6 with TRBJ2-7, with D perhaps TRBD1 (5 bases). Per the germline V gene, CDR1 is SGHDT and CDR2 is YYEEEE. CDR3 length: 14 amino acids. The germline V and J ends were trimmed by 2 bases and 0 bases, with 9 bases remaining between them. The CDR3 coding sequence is TGTGCCAGCAGCTTAGGGGTTAGCTCCTACGAGCAGTACTTC. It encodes CASSLGVSSYEQYF.

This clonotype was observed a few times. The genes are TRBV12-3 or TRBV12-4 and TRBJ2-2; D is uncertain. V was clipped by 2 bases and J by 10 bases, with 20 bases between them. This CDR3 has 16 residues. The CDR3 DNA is TGTGCCAGCAGTTTAAGGGCAAGGAGCCCTGGTGAGGAGCTGTTTTTT. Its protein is CASSLRARSPGEELFF.

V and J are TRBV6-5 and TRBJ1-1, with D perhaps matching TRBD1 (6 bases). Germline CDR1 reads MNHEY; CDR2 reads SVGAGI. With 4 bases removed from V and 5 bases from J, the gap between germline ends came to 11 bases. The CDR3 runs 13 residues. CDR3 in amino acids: CASSWQGKTEAFF. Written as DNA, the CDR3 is TGTGCCAGCAGTTGGCAGGGGAAAACTGAAGCTTTCTTT.

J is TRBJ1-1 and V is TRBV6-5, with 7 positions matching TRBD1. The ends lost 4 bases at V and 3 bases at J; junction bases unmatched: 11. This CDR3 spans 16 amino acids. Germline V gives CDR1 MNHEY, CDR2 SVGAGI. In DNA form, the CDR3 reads TGTGCCAGCAGTTCCCCCCGGGGGAGGGGGCACACTGAAGCTTTCTTT. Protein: CASSSPRGRGHTEAFF.

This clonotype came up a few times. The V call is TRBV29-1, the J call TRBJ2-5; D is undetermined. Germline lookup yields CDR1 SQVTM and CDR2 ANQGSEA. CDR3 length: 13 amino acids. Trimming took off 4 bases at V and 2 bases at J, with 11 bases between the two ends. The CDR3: CSVAPTTQETQYF. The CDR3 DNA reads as TGCAGCGTTGCCCCTACTACACAAGAGACCCAGTACTTC.

The chain's CDR3 is CASSQDRPSDEQFF. The CDR3 DNA reads as TGTGCCAGCAGCCAAGATAGGCCAAGCGATGAGCAGTTCTTC. The V and J genes are TRBV4-2 and TRBJ2-1, with no clear D. CDR1 LGHNA and CDR2 YNFKEQ come from the germline V gene. There are 14 residues in the CDR3. The ends were cut back, 0 bases at V and 8 bases at J, with 11 bases in the middle.

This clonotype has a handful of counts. The CDR3 bases are TGCGCCAGCAGCCAAGACTCCCCTCCGGGACCTAATCAGCCCCAGCATTTT. Encoded protein: CASSQDSPPGPNQPQHF. J is TRBJ1-5 and V is TRBV4-3, with D possibly matching TRBD1 (5 bases). Looked up from germline, CDR1 is LGHNA and CDR2 is YSLEER. The CDR3 has 17 amino acids. V shed 0 bases and J shed 4 bases, with 16 bases lying between them.

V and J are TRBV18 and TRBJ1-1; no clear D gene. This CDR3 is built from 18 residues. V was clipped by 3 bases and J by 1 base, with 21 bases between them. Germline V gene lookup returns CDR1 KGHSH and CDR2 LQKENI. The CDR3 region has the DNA TGTGCCAGCTCACCCGTTGATACATTTGGGGTACAGAACACTGAAGCTTTCTTT. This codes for CASSPVDTFGVQNTEAFF.

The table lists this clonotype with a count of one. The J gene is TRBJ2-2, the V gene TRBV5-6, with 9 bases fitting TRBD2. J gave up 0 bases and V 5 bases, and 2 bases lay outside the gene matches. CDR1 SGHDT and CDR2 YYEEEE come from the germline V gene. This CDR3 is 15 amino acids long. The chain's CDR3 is CASSLAGSNTGELFF. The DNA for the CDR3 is TGTGCCAGCAGTCTAGCGGGGTCGAACACCGGGGAGCTGTTTTTT.

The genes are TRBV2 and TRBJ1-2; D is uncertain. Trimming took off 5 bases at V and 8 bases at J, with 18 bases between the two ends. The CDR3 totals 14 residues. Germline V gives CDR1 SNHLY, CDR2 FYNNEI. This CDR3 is CASSSKVSLGGYTF. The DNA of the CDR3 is TGTGCCAGCAGTAGTAAGGTGTCCCTCGGGGGCTACACCTTC.

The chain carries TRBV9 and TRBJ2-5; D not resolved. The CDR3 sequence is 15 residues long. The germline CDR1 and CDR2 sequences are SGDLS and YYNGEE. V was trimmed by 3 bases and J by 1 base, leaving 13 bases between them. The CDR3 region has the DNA TGTGCCAGCAGCGCGATATCAGGTTTCCAAGAGACCCAGTACTTC. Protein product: CASSAISGFQETQYF.

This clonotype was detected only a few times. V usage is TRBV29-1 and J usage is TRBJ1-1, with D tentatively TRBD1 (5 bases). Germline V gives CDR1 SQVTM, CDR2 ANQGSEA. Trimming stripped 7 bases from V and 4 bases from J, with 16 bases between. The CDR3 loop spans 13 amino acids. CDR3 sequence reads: CSGRRVSGTEAFF. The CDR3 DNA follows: TGCAGCGGACGCAGGGTTTCGGGCACTGAAGCTTTCTTT.

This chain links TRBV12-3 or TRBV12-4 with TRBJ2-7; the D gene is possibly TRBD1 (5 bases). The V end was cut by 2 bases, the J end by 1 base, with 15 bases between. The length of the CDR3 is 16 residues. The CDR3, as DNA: TGTGCCAGCAGTTTACTTATGACAGATAATTCCTACGAGCAGTACTTC. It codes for CASSLLMTDNSYEQYF.

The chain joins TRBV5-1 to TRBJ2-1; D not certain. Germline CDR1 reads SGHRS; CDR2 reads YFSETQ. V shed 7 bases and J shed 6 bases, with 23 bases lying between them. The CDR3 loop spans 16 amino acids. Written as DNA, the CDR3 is TGCGCCAGCCACTTCTCCCAGGTAGACCTAGGCAATGAGCAGTTCTTC. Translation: CASHFSQVDLGNEQFF.

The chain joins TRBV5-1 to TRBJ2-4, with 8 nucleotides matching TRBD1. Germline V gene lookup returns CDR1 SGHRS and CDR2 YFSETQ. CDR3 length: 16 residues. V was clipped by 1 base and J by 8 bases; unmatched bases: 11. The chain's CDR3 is CASSLRFGQGWDIQYF. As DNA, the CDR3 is TGCGCCAGCAGCTTGCGGTTCGGACAGGGATGGGACATTCAGTACTTC.